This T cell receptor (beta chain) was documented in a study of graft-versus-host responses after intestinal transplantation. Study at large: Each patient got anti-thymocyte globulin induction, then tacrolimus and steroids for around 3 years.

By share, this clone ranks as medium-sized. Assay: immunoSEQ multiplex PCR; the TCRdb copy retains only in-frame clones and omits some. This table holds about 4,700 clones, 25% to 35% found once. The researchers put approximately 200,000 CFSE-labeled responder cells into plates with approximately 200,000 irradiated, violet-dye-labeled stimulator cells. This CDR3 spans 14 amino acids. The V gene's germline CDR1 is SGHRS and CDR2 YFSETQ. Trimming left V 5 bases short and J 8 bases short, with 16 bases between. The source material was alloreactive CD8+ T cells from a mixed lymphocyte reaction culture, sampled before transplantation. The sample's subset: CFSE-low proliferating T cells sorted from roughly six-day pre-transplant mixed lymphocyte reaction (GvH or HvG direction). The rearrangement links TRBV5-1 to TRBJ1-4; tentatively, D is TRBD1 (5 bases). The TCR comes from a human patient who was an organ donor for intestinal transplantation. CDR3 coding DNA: TGCGCCAGCAGACAGACGGGGGGTTGGGAAAAACTGTTTTTT. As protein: CASRQTGGWEKLFF.